Sequencing of this T cell receptor beta chain was carried out in a study of Ad26.COV2.S vaccination and SARS-CoV-2 variants (TCRdb year 2021). Describing the broader study: Vaccine-arm donors came from COV1001, a multicentre, randomized, double-blind, placebo-controlled phase I-IIa trial of Ad26.COV2.S in healthy adults. Investigators remained blinded to trial group allocation during experiments and outcome assessment. Participants in the trial were split at random into five groups of five each, receiving low-dose or high-dose Ad26.COV2.S once or twice, or else placebo on both occasions. Sequencing of the TCRbeta repertoire served to evaluate the specificity and breadth of SARS-CoV-2-reactive T cell receptors following Ad26.COV2.S vaccination. Ad26.COV2.S was administered intramuscularly at 5 x 10^10 or 1 x 10^11 viral particles, either as a single shot or as two shots given 56 days apart. A total of 32 samples were included in the TCR-sequenced set, comprising about 20 Ad26.COV2.S vaccine recipients, 5 placebo recipients and 8 SARS-CoV-2 convalescent individuals. Broader findings and caveats from the paper: Substantial breadth of spike-specific CD8+ and CD4+ T cell responses was reported after vaccination. Comparing responses between vaccine doses or regimens was not something the study was powered to do. The authors noted that the TCR breadth and depth analyses may have underestimated total T cell responses. Spike-specific TCR breadth was higher in Ad26.COV2.S recipients than in placebo recipients (P = 0.0014). Vaccine and placebo recipients had similar non-spike TCR breadth, a finding consistent with the vaccine containing only spike.

Remarks on this clone: Its antigen specificity is not known. No qualities accompany the bases; no much larger clone lies one base away.

The immunoSEQ Assay was the method used to sequence TCRbeta CDR3 regions. After extraction, genomic DNA underwent amplification by bias-controlled multiplex PCR, followed by high-throughput sequencing. The study's processing was this. To quantify the absolute abundance of every unique TCRbeta CDR3 region, sequences were collapsed and filtered. Usable DNA was measured by amplifying reference genes present in all nucleated cells, and TCRbeta template counts were normalized to that usable DNA to estimate T cell fraction. Repertoire TCRs were annotated as SARS-CoV-2-specific when V gene, CDR3 amino acid sequence and J gene were exactly matched to a known reactive TCR set. The reference SARS-CoV-2 TCR set came from MIRA and was filtered for enrichment in COVID-19-positive ImmuneCODE repertoires, removing public or cross-reactive TCRs. Drawing on the MIRA antigens, annotated TCRs were analysed further at the level of specific ORF or position within ORF. Breadth was defined as annotated unique rearrangements over total unique productive rearrangements; depth was the summed frequency of those rearrangements. Two-sided Wilcoxon rank-sum tests were used to compare TCR breadth between groups. In TCRdb, the immuneACCESS table is reduced to in-frame sequences with V and J assigned. These tables do not hold every clone; where another copy was compared, an unresolved V gene accounts for under half, and the others remain unexplained. The V and J calls and clone size come from that table; D and trimming were worked out from the DNA. The sample yields a few hundred thousand clones; 80% to 95% were counted once. 10% to 15% of the sample goes to the ten largest clones.

The CDR3 runs 16 residues from the cysteine to the phenylalanine. CDR3 DNA only is kept here, 48 bases in frame from base 1. V is trimmed back by 5 bases and J by 5 bases, and the junction contains 11 bases that no gene match accounts for. Based on the germline V gene, the CDR1 and CDR2 sequences are MDHEN and SYDVKM. The treatment or condition label on this specimen signifies: 15 to 20 received Ad26.COV2.S at low or high dose, single or two shots; roughly five received placebo; per-sample allocation not given. For vaccine and placebo recipients, repertoires were sequenced using samples collected on day 63 after the first injection. In Cohort 1b, about 27 adults aged 18-55 years were enrolled at a single site in Boston, USA, between 29 July and 7 August 2020. Ad26.COV2.S consisted of a replication-incompetent adenovirus type 26 vector by which a prefusion-stabilized SARS-CoV-2 spike protein from the original Wuhan strain was expressed.

The sample was peripheral blood, taken in a trial of Ad26.COV2.S vaccine versus placebo. The sequence came from a person between 18 and 60 years old who received the Ad26.COV2.S COVID-19 vaccine or a placebo. The chain joins TRBV28 to TRBJ2-3; the central 9 bases match TRBD2. The nucleotide sequence reads TGTGCCAGCAGTGGGGCGGCTAGCGGGAAATTAGATACGCAGTATTTT. Its protein product is CASSGAASGKLDTQYF.